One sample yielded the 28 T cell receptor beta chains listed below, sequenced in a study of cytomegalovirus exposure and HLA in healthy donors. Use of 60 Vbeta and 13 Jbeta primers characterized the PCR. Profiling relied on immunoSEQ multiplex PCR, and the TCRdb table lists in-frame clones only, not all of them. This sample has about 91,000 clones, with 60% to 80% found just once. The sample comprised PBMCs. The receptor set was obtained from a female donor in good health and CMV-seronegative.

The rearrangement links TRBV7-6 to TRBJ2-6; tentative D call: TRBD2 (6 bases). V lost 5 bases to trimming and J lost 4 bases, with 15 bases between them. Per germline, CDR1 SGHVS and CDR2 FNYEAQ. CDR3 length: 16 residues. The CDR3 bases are TGTGCCAGCAGCCCCCTCGCGGGGTCCGGGGCCAACGTCCTGACTTTC. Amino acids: CASSPLAGSGANVLTF.

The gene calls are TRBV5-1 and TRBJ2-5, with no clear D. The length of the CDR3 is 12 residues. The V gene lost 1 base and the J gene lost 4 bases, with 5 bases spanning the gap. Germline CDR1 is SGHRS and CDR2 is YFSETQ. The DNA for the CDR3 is TGCGCCAGCAGCTTGACTGGAGAGACCCAGTACTTC. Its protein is CASSLTGETQYF.

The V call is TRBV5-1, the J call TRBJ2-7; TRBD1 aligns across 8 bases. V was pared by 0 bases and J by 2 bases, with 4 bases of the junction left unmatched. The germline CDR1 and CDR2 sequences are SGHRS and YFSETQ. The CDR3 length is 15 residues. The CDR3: CASSLGQGKTYEQYF. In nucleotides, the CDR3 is TGCGCCAGCAGCTTGGGACAGGGGAAGACCTACGAGCAGTACTTC.

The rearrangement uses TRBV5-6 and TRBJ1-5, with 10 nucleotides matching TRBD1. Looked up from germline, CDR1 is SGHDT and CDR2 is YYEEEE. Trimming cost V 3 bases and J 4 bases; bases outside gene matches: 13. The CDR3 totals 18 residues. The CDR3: CASSSRDRGPQGNQPQHF. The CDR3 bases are TGTGCCAGCAGCTCCCGGGACAGGGGACCTCAGGGGAATCAGCCCCAGCATTTT.

CDR3: CASSAEGNTEAFF. The CDR3 DNA reads as TGTGCCAGCAGCGCCGAGGGGAACACTGAAGCTTTCTTT. The chain carries TRBV2 and TRBJ1-1; D remains ambiguous. The CDR3 length is 13 residues. Germline CDR1 is SNHLY and CDR2 is FYNNEI. Trimming left V 6 bases short and J 1 base short, with 9 bases between.

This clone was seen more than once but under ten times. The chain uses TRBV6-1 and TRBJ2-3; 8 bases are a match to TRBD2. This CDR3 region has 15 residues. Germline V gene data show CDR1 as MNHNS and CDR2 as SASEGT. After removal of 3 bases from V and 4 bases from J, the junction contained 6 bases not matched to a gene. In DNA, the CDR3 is TGTGCCAGCAGTGAGCTACGGGGGGGCCCAGATACGCAGTATTTT. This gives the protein CASSELRGGPDTQYF.

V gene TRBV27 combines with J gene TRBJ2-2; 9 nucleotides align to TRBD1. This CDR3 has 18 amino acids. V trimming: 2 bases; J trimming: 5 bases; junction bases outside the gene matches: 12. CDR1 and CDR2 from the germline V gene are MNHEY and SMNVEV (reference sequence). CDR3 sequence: CASSLRETGTGFTGELFF. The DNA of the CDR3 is TGTGCCAGCAGTTTAAGGGAAACCGGGACAGGGTTTACCGGGGAGCTGTTTTTT.

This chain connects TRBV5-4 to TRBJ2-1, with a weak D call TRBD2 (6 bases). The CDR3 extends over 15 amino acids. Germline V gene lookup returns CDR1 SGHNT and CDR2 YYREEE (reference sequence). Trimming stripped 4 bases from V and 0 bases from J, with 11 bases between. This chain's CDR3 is CASSPTRSSYNEQFF. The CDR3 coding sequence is TGTGCCAGCAGCCCGACTAGGAGCTCCTACAATGAGCAGTTCTTC.

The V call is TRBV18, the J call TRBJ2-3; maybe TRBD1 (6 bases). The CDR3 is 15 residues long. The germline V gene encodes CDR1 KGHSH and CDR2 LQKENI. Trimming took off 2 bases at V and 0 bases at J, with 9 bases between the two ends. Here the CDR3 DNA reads TGTGCCAGCTCACCAGGACAGCCTAGCACAGATACGCAGTATTTT. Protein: CASSPGQPSTDTQYF.

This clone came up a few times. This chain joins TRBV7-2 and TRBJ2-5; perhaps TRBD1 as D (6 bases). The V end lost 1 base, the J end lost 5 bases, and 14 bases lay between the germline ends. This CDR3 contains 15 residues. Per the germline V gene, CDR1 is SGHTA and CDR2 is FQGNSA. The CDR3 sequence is CASSLEGTGRETQYF. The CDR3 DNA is TGTGCCAGCAGCTTAGAAGGAACAGGGCGGGAGACCCAGTACTTC.

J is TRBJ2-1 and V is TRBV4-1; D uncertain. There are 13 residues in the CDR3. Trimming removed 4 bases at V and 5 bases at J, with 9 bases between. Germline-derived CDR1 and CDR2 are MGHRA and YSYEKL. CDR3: CASSLEINNEQFF. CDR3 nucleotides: TGCGCCAGCAGCCTAGAAATCAACAATGAGCAGTTCTTC.

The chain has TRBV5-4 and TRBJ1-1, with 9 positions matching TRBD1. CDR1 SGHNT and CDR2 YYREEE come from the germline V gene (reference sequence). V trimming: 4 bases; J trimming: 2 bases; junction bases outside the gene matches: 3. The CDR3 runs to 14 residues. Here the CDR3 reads CASSRTGANTEAFF. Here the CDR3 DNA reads TGTGCCAGCAGCAGGACAGGGGCAAACACTGAAGCTTTCTTT.

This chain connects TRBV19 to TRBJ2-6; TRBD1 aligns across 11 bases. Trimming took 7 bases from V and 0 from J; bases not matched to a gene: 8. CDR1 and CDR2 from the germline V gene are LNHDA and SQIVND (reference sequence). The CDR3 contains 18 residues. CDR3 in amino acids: CASMGGQGVLSGANVLTF. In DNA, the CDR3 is TGTGCCAGTATGGGGGGACAGGGGGTTCTCTCTGGGGCCAACGTCCTGACTTTC.

CDR3 protein: CALTGGVRSGYTF. The CDR3 nucleotides are TGTGCCTTGACAGGGGGCGTAAGAAGTGGCTACACCTTC. The rearrangement uses TRBV30 and TRBJ1-2, with 10 bases identical to TRBD1. V was pared by 7 bases and J by 7 bases, with 9 bases of the junction left unmatched. CDR1 GTSNPN and CDR2 SVGIG come from the germline V gene (reference sequence). This CDR3 region has 13 residues. Complete variable domain (other parts from reference TRBV30 and TRBJ1-2): SQTIHQWPATLVQPVGSPLSLECTVEGTSNPNLYWYRQAAGRGLQLLFYSVGIGQISSEVPQNLSASRPQDRQFILSSKKLLLSDSGFYLCALTGGVRSGYTFGSGTRLTVV.

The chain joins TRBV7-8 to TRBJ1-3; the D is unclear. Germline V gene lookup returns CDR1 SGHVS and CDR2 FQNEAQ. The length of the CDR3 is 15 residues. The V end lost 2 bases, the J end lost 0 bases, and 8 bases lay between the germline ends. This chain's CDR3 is CASSLTLSSGNTIYF. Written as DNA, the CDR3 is TGTGCCAGCAGCTTAACCTTGAGCTCTGGAAACACCATATATTTT.

Written as DNA, the CDR3 is TGTGCCAGCAGCCACTTCAGCCAGGCCGCCTACGAGCAGTACTTC. Protein sequence: CASSHFSQAAYEQYF. V gene TRBV28 combines with J gene TRBJ2-7; D not resolved. V lost 6 bases and J 2 bases, leaving 17 bases between the germline ends. The CDR3 sequence is 15 residues long. CDR1 and CDR2 from the germline V gene are MDHEN and SYDVKM.

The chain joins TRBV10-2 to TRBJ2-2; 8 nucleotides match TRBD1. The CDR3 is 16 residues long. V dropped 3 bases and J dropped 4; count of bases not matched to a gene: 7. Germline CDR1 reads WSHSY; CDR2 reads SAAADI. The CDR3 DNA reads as TGCGCCAGCAGTGAAGGACAGGGCGTAGGCACCGGGGAGCTGTTTTTT. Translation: CASSEGQGVGTGELFF.

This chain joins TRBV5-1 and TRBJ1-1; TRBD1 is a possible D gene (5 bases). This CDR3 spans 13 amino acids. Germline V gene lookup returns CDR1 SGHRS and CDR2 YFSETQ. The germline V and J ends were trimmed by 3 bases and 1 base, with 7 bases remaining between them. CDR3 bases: TGCGCCAGCAGCTCGACAGAGAACACTGAAGCTTTCTTT. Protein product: CASSSTENTEAFF.

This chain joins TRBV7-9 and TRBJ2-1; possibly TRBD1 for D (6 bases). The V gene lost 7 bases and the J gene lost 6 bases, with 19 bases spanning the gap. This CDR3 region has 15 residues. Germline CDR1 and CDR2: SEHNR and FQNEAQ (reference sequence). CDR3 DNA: TGTGCCAGCACCCTCGAAATGTCAGGGGCCAATGAGCAGTTCTTC. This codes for CASTLEMSGANEQFF. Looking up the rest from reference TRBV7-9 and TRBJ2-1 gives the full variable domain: DTGVSQNPRHKITKRGQNVTFRCDPISEHNRLYWYRQTLGQGPEFLTYFQNEAQLEKSRLLSDRFSAERPKGSFSTLEIQRTEQGDSAMYLCASTLEMSGANEQFFGPGTRLTVL.

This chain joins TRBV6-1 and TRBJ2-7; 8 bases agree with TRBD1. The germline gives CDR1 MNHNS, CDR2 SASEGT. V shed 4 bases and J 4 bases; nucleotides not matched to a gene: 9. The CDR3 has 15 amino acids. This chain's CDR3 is CASSGPDRVEYEQYF. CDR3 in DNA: TGTGCCAGCAGTGGGCCGGACAGGGTGGAGTACGAGCAGTACTTC.

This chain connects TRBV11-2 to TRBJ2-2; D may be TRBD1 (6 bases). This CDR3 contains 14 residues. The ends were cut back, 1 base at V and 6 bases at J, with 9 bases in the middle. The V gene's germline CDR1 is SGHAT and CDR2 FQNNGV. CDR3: CASSLARQAGELFF. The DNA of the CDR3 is TGTGCCAGCAGCTTAGCAAGACAGGCCGGGGAGCTGTTTTTT.

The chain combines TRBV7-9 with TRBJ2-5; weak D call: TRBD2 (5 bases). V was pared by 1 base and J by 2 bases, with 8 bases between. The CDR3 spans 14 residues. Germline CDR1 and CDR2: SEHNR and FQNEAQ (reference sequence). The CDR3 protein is CASSLVGGQETQYF. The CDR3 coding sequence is TGTGCCAGCAGCTTAGTGGGCGGGCAAGAGACCCAGTACTTC. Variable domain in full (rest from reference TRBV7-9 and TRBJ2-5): DTGVSQNPRHKITKRGQNVTFRCDPISEHNRLYWYRQTLGQGPEFLTYFQNEAQLEKSRLLSDRFSAERPKGSFSTLEIQRTEQGDSAMYLCASSLVGGQETQYFGPGTRLLVL.

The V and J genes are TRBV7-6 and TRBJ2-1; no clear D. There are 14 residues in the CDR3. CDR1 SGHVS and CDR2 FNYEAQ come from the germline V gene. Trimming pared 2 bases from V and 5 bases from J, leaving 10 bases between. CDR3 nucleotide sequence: TGTGCCAGCAGCTTAATGGGCCTTCACAATGAGCAGTTCTTC. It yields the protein CASSLMGLHNEQFF.

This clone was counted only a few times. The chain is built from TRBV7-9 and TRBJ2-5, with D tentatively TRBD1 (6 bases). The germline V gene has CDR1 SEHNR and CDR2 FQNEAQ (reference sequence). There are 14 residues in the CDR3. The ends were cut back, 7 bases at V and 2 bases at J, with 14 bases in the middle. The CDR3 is CASTLTGPQETQYF. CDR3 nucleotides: TGTGCCAGCACGCTGACAGGCCCGCAAGAGACCCAGTACTTC.

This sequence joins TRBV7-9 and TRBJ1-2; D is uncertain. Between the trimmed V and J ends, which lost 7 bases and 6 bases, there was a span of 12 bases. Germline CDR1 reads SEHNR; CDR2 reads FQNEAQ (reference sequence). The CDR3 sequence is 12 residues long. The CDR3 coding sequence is TGTGCCAGCACACCGGGTGTTAATGGCTACACCTTC. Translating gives CASTPGVNGYTF.

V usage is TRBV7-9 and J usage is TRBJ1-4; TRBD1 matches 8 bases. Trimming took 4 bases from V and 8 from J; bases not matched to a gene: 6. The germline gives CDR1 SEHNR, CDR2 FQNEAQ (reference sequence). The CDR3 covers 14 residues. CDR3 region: CASSSGTGYEKLFF. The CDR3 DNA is TGTGCCAGCAGCTCCGGGACAGGTTACGAAAAACTGTTTTTT.

In nucleotides, the CDR3 is TGCAGCGTTGAGGGACTAACATACAATGAGCAGTTCTTC. Translating gives CSVEGLTYNEQFF. V is TRBV29-1 and J is TRBJ2-1; TRBD2 aligns across 7 bases. The CDR3 is 13 amino acids. The germline CDR1 and CDR2 sequences are SQVTM and ANQGSEA. The trim removed 3 bases at V and 4 bases at J, leaving 3 bases unmatched.

The CDR3 nucleotides read TGTGCCTGGACTCACAGGGGAACAAACTCTGGGGCCAACGTCCTGACTTTC. Protein sequence: CAWTHRGTNSGANVLTF. The rearrangement joins TRBV30 to TRBJ2-6; 7 positions match TRBD1. The CDR3 sequence is 17 residues long. The germline CDR1 and CDR2 sequences are GTSNPN and SVGIG (reference sequence). Trimming at V came to 4 bases and at J to 0 bases, leaving 9 bases not matched to a gene.